Below are 8 T cell receptor beta chains sequenced from a single sample in a study of patients and donors after allogeneic stem cell transplantation. Each CDR3 protein gets one entry after TCRdb re-called the RT-PCR reads with MiXCR. The sample comprises about 160,000 distinct CDR3 sequences, 24% of which are singletons, and roughly 27% rests with the top ten. The sample consisted of blood, either unsorted or a sorted T cell fraction (not recorded which). The source is a human donor who was either an allogeneic HSCT recipient or a stem cell or donor lymphocyte infusion donor (not recorded which). It is not recorded whose cells these are; they may come from a transplant donor.

This clonotype has a handful of counts. The rearrangement joins TRBV29-1 to TRBJ2-2, with 14 bases lining up with TRBD2. J lost 4 bases, V lost 6 bases, and 7 bases had no gene match. The CDR3 length is 16 residues. Germline CDR1 and CDR2: SQVTM and ANQGSEA. In DNA form, the CDR3 reads TGCAGCGTCACGGGACTAGCGGGAGCAGGCACCGGGGAGCTGTTTTTT. This encodes CSVTGLAGAGTGELFF.

The chain joins TRBV11-3 to TRBJ2-1; 9 bases are shared with TRBD1. The CDR3 loop spans 16 amino acids. The germline V gene encodes CDR1 SGHNT and CDR2 YENEEA. The J segment lost 5 bases and the V segment lost 3 bases, leaving 8 bases of the junction unmatched. CDR3 sequence: CASSFRGTGTNNEQFF. The CDR3 DNA reads TGTGCCAGCAGCTTTCGCGGGACAGGGACCAACAATGAGCAGTTCTTC. The variable domain in full, completed from reference TRBV11-3 and TRBJ2-1, reads EAGVVQSPRYKIIEKKQPVAFWCNPISGHNTLYWYLQNLGQGPELLIRYENEEAVDDSQLPKDRFSAERLKGVDSTLKIQPAELGDSAVYLCASSFRGTGTNNEQFFGPGTRLTVL.

The chain recombines TRBV3-1 with TRBJ1-2; no firm D call. This CDR3 region has 12 residues. V was trimmed by 1 base and J by 8 bases, leaving 8 bases between them. Per the germline V gene, CDR1 is LGHDT and CDR2 is YNNKEL (reference sequence). The CDR3 here is CASSQVGDGYTF. DNA for the CDR3: TGTGCCAGCAGCCAAGTAGGAGACGGCTACACCTTC.

This clonotype was counted only a few times. CDR3 loop: CASRSSRWTVPQSKYGYTF. In nucleotides, the CDR3 is TGTGCCAGCAGGTCCTCAAGATGGACAGTCCCTCAGTCAAAGTATGGCTACACCTTC. V usage is TRBV12-3 or TRBV12-4 and J usage is TRBJ1-2, with D perhaps matching TRBD1 (6 bases). CDR3 size: 19 residues. V lost 6 bases to trimming and J lost 5 bases, with 31 bases between them.

This clonotype was observed a few times. V and J are TRBV3-1 and TRBJ2-1; 9 positions match TRBD2. V was clipped by 4 bases and J by 3 bases; unmatched bases: 7. From germline, CDR1 is LGHDT and CDR2 YNNKEL (reference sequence). This CDR3 has 16 residues. As DNA, the CDR3 is TGTGCCAGCAGCCCGAGAGCACTAGCGGGCTACAATGAGCAGTTCTTC. Protein product: CASSPRALAGYNEQFF.

In this sample, this clonotype turned up a few times. J is TRBJ2-3 and V is TRBV20-1; D is unresolved. Trimming left V 8 bases short and J 0 bases short, with 12 bases between. Germline V gene lookup returns CDR1 DFQATT and CDR2 SNEGSKA (reference sequence). There are 13 residues in the CDR3. The CDR3 protein is CSSYLGSTDTQYF. The CDR3, as DNA: TGCAGTTCCTACCTGGGGAGCACAGATACGCAGTATTTT.

DNA of the CDR3: TGTGCCATCAGTGAGTCGGTGGAGCGGCCAAGGCCCGGGGAGCTGTTTTTT. It yields the protein CAISESVERPRPGELFF. J is TRBJ2-2 and V is TRBV10-3; D is possibly TRBD2 (5 bases). The CDR3 loop spans 17 amino acids. The germline V gene has CDR1 ENHRY and CDR2 SYGVKD. Trimming took 0 bases from V and 6 from J, leaving 17 bases between them.

This clonotype has more than one count but fewer than ten. The chain is built from TRBV30 and TRBJ2-5; TRBD2 might be the D (6 bases). The V gene's germline CDR1 is GTSNPN and CDR2 SVGIG (reference sequence). The CDR3 has 17 amino acids. V dropped 0 bases and J dropped 5 bases, with 22 bases sitting between them. The CDR3 sequence is CAWSVPPFSGPPETQYF. CDR3 in DNA: TGTGCCTGGAGTGTACCCCCTTTTAGCGGCCCCCCGGAGACCCAGTACTTC.